These T cell receptor beta chains were read from a single sample in a study of a mutant IDH1 vaccine in newly diagnosed glioma. Repertoires were generated with immunoSEQ multiplex PCR, while TCRdb's copy carries only in-frame clones and drops some. The table has 30,000 or so clones, around 80% seen once; the top ten hold about 21%. Specimen: PBMCs, collected from a glioma patient treated with radiotherapy, temozolomide or both. Receptor source: a young man with glioma. CDR3s include the opening cysteine and the closing phenylalanine or tryptophan. Fields, in order: clone size, D gene, V gene, J gene, CDR3 length, CDR3 protein, CDR3 DNA. The D gene is left open where the match is weak. Some rows mark clone size as missing; the rest say once, few, many or name a class of expanded clone.

>once|-|TRBV18|TRBJ1-1|15
CASSPFWGEATEAFF
TGTGCCAGCTCACCTTTTTGGGGGGAAGCGACTGAAGCTTTCTTT
>-|-|TRBV5-1|TRBJ1-1|15
CASSLARGMNTEAFF
TGCGCCAGCAGCTTGGCTCGGGGGATGAACACTGAAGCTTTCTTT
>-|TRBD2|TRBV7-8|TRBJ2-1|15
CASSLEGGGTPGQFF
TGTGCCAGCAGCTTAGAAGGCGGGGGGACCCCCGGGCAGTTCTTC
>-|TRBD1|TRBV4-3|TRBJ1-2|16
CASSQDGGQGAFGYTF
TGCGCCAGCAGCCAAGATGGGGGACAGGGGGCATTCGGCTACACCTTC
>-|TRBD1|TRBV30|TRBJ2-7|13
CAWSADRGYEQYF
TGTGCCTGGAGCGCGGACAGGGGCTACGAGCAGTACTTC
>-|-|TRBV5-1|TRBJ1-1|14
CASSLDGTNTEAFF
TGCGCCAGCAGCTTGGATGGAACGAACACTGAAGCTTTCTTT
>-|TRBD1|TRBV28|TRBJ2-7|14
CASSPMGQYYEQYF
TGTGCCAGCAGTCCAATGGGACAGTACTACGAGCAGTACTTC
>-|TRBD2|TRBV5-1|TRBJ2-7|16
CASSLAGAGGSYEQYF
TGCGCCAGCAGCTTGGCCGGAGCGGGAGGCTCCTACGAGCAGTACTTC
>-|-|TRBV7-9|TRBJ2-2|14
CASRRAGNTGELFF
TGTGCCAGCAGACGAGCGGGGAACACCGGGGAGCTGTTTTTT
>-|-|TRBV6-5|TRBJ1-4|14
CASSRKVEGEKLFF
TGTGCCAGCAGCCGCAAGGTTGAGGGTGAAAAACTGTTTTTT
>-|-|TRBV30|TRBJ1-6|13
CAWKRRNNSPLHF
TGTGCCTGGAAGAGACGGAATAATTCACCCCTCCACTTT
>once|-|TRBV9|TRBJ1-2|12
CASSPSLGGYTF
TGTGCCAGCAGCCCTAGCTTGGGTGGCTACACCTTC
>-|TRBD2|TRBV9|TRBJ2-5|16
CASSALSGLDGETQYF
TGTGCCAGCAGCGCACTCTCGGGACTAGATGGCGAGACCCAGTACTTC
>-|-|TRBV9|TRBJ2-1|12
CASSVETAEQFF
TGTGCCAGCAGCGTAGAAACGGCCGAGCAGTTCTTC
>-|-|TRBV13|TRBJ2-3|16
CASTQFEGAGADTQYF
TGTGCCAGCACCCAATTCGAGGGGGCGGGAGCTGATACGCAGTATTTT
>-|-|TRBV10-3|TRBJ1-2|15
CAISESLGGSYGYTF
TGTGCCATCAGTGAGTCGTTGGGGGGCAGCTATGGCTACACCTTC
>-|-|TRBV4-3|TRBJ1-6|15
CASSPILDSDSPLHF
TGCGCCAGCAGCCCGATCCTGGATTCGGATTCACCCCTCCACTTT
>-|-|TRBV28|TRBJ2-3|13
CASSLDGRDTQYF
TGTGCCAGCAGCCTGGACGGAAGGGATACGCAGTATTTT
>-|TRBD1|TRBV28|TRBJ2-7|13
CASRSTGAGEQYF
TGTGCCAGCAGATCAACAGGGGCAGGGGAGCAGTACTTC
>-|-|TRBV9|TRBJ1-2|14
CASSSSGTDYGYTF
TGTGCCAGCAGCTCGTCCGGGACGGACTATGGCTACACCTTC
>few|TRBD2|TRBV29-1|TRBJ2-7|13
CSVRTSGAYEQYF
TGCAGCGTCCGGACTAGTGGGGCCTACGAGCAGTACTTC
>-|-|TRBV6-5|TRBJ1-1|15
CASSYRPGWGTEAFF
TGTGCCAGCAGTTACCGACCAGGGTGGGGTACTGAAGCTTTCTTT
>-|-|TRBV7-3|TRBJ2-1|17
CASSPHAGTGGYNEQFF
TGTGCCAGCAGCCCTCACGCCGGGACCGGGGGCTACAATGAGCAGTTCTTC
>-|TRBD2|TRBV9|TRBJ2-7|15
CASSVATSGVYEQYF
TGTGCCAGCAGCGTTGCAACTAGCGGGGTATACGAGCAGTACTTC
>once|-|TRBV5-6|TRBJ2-7|12
CASSFGRAEQYF
TGTGCCAGCAGCTTTGGCAGGGCCGAGCAGTACTTC
>-|-|TRBV29-1|TRBJ1-2|12
CSATAGNYGYTF
TGCAGCGCTACTGCGGGGAACTATGGCTACACCTTC
>-|TRBD1|TRBV5-1|TRBJ2-2|16
CASSSGQGARVGELFF
TGCGCCAGCAGCTCGGGACAGGGGGCGCGCGTCGGGGAGCTGTTTTTT
>-|-|TRBV11-1|TRBJ1-1|15
CASSGAWGVNTEAFF
TGTGCCAGCAGCGGAGCCTGGGGGGTGAACACTGAAGCTTTCTTT
>-|-|TRBV6-5|TRBJ1-2|14
CASSYSNRAAGYTF
TGTGCCAGCAGTTACTCCAACAGGGCCGCTGGCTACACCTTC